This TCR beta chain was found in a study of vaccination effects on CD4 cells after COVID-19 (dated by TCRdb to between 2021 and 2024). As for the study more broadly: Each participant got two doses of an mRNA SARS-CoV-2 vaccine, either BNT162b2 or mRNA-1273. Pre-vaccine samples were drawn from a couple of convalescent patients 16 days and one week before the first dose, at 142 and 148 days after COVID-19 diagnosis. The study compared SARS-CoV-2 spike-specific CD4+ TCR repertoires before and after mRNA vaccination in COVID-19 convalescent patients and infection-naive vaccine recipients. Altogether, roughly 10 COVID-19 convalescent patients and several SARS-CoV-2-naive healthy vaccine recipients made up the full study. Cultures from other donors in the study were sequenced with the Oncomine TCR Beta short-read assay on an Illumina iSeq 100.

From a lookup of the germline V gene (reference sequence), CDR1 and CDR2 are LNHDA and SQIVND. Spanning cysteine to phenylalanine, the CDR3 consists of 14 amino acids. The retained sequence is limited to the CDR3, 42 bases, with the frame set at the first base. V gives up 4 bases and J gives up 0 bases, and the segment between their germline ends measures 9 bases. In the ViraFEST assay, PBMC were stimulated with viral peptide pools, and antigen-specific CD4+ T cell clonotypes were then identified by expansion using TCR sequencing. After approximately 11 days of culture, CD4+ T cells were isolated with the EasySep CD4+ T cell isolation kit. Convalescent patients had PCR-confirmed SARS-CoV-2 infection between March and December 2020, before Alpha, Beta and Delta variants emerged in the United States. Fewer than 2.5 million PBMC per well were cultured in IMDM with roughly 5% human AB serum, 8 to 10 IU/ml IL-2 and gentamicin, plus 10 ug/ml peptides. Half of the culture medium was replaced with fresh IL-2-containing medium on days 3 and 7. Each peptide stimulation condition was cultured in triplicate wells unless otherwise noted. Using Ficoll-Paque Plus gradient centrifugation, PBMC were separated from whole blood and then either used fresh or cryopreserved at -140C. Genomic DNA was extracted from cultured CD4+ T cells with the QIAamp micro DNA kit.

The table lists this clone with a few counts. The antigen it binds to is not known. Base-call qualities are not available, and no considerably larger clone is one nucleotide away. Library preparation employed the immunoSEQ multiplex PCR assay. DNA from the cultured and isolated CD4+ T cells underwent TCR beta CDR3 sequencing. The authors' analysis ran thus. Non-productive TCR sequences were discarded, and reads were trimmed to the CDR3 region, with only CDR3s of 7 or more amino acids retained. The MANAFEST web app was used to pick out antigen-specific clonotypes by comparing their expansion in peptide wells with that in reference cultures. To be called positive, a clone needed expansion at FDR<0.05 compared with the reference and with all other wells, an odds ratio greater than 5, and a frequency greater than 0.1% in two replicate wells. A clonotype was defined as cross-reactive if the clonotype was significantly expanded both in SARS-CoV-2 spike wells and in at least one common cold coronavirus spike condition. CDR3 similarity was assessed by Levenshtein distance using the stringdist R package, and unrooted trees were constructed with ape in R 3.6.1. TCRdb obtained this table from immuneACCESS and retained in-frame rearrangements with V and J assigned. These tables miss some clones; where compared with another copy, unresolved V genes account for less than half of the shortfall, and the remainder is unexplained. V and J calls and clone size follow that table, whereas D and trimming were derived from the DNA. The sample includes about 45,000 clones, with about 68% observed a single time. The ten largest clones capture around 30% of the sample.

The paper as a whole reports these results and caveats: In convalescent patients, the post-vaccine spike-reactive repertoire was composed mainly of new vaccine-induced clones that were largely distinct from infection-induced clones. Only a small number of convalescent patients were included, and no early post-infection timepoints were available, which limited the study. Both infection-induced and vaccine-induced clones contracted markedly at late post-vaccination timepoints, which is consistent with waning T cell responses.

The input for sequencing was CD4+ T cells from PBMCs cultured with a peptide pool, taken before COVID-19 vaccination. The sequence is built from TRBV19 and TRBJ1-1; the D gene is perhaps TRBD1, from 6 matching bases. This sequence originates from a human donor who had a prior SARS-CoV-2 infection. The CDR3 in this case is CASSRGQMNTEAFF. The nucleotide sequence is TGTGCCAGTAGTAGAGGACAGATGAACACTGAAGCTTTCTTT. The full variable domain, completed from the reference TRBV19 and TRBJ1-1 proteins outside the CDR3, reads DGGITQSPKYLFRKEGQNVTLSCEQNLNHDAMYWYRQDPGQGLRLIYYSQIVNDFQKGDIAEGYSVSREKKESFPLTVTSAQKNPTAFYLCASSRGQMNTEAFFGQGTRLTVV.